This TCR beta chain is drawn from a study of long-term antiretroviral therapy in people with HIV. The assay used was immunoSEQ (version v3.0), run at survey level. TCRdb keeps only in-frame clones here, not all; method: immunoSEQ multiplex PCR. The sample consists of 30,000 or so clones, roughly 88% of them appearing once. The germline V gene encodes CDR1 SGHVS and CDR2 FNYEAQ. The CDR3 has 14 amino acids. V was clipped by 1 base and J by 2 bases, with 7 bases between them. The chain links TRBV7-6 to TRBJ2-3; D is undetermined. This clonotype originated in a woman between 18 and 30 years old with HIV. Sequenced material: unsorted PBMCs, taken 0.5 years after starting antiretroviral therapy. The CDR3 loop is CASSLEAVTDTQYF. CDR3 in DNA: TGTGCCAGCAGCTTAGAGGCAGTCACAGATACGCAGTATTTT.